The T cell receptor (beta chain) under discussion was sequenced for a study of beta chain features in type 1 diabetes. Study-level results: Shortening of TCRB CDR3s, moderate but significant, appeared in all four CD4+ subsets of Type 1 diabetes patients.

Every bit of the isolated RNA underwent reverse transcription, so sequencing read expressed TCRB transcripts. The method was immunoSEQ multiplex PCR; TCRdb's version includes in-frame clones alone and lacks a portion of them. The table records about 650,000 clones, around 12% of them present only once. The germline V gene has CDR1 SGHRS and CDR2 YFSETQ. Losses at the gene ends were 4 bases for V and 1 base for J; bases not matched to a gene: 11. The CDR3 loop spans 17 amino acids. By way of CD45RO/CCR7/CD25/CD127/CD95/CD27, the CD4+ regulatory, stem cell-like memory, central memory and naive cells were sorted. A note on this clone: No antigen is known for it.

The chain carries TRBV5-1 and TRBJ2-3; 8 bases align to TRBD2. Sequences were obtained from naive CD4+ T cells from blood. This receptor was taken from a man aged 30 to 45 with type 1 diabetes. This CDR3 reads CASSGPLAGGGTDTQYF. The CDR3 DNA sequence: TGCGCCAGCAGCGGCCCCCTCGCGGGGGGAGGCACAGATACGCAGTATTTT. The complete variable domain, with remaining parts taken from reference TRBV5-1 and TRBJ2-3, reads KAGVTQTPRYLIKTRGQQVTLSCSPISGHRSVSWYQQTPGQGLQFLFEYFSETQRNKGNFPGRFSGRQFSNSRSEMNVSTLELGDSALYLCASSGPLAGGGTDTQYFGPGTRLTVL.